These 6 T cell receptor beta chains originate from one sample sequenced in a study of cytomegalovirus exposure and HLA in healthy donors. The PCR contained 60 Vbeta and 13 Jbeta primers. Some clones are missing from TCRdb's copy, which holds only in-frame ones; the method was immunoSEQ multiplex PCR. Among 150,000 to 180,000 clones, approximately 80% were seen once, and the ten largest hold 4%. Sequenced sample: PBMCs. The origin of the receptors is a woman aged 40-49 years in good health and CMV-seronegative.

The chain uses TRBV29-1 and TRBJ1-3, with TRBD1 as a possible D gene (6 bases). Germline CDR1 reads SQVTM; CDR2 reads ANQGSEA. CDR3 length: 13 residues. V lost 6 bases and J lost 1, with 10 bases in between. The CDR3 region is CSVKQGSGNTIYF. The CDR3 DNA is TGCAGCGTGAAACAGGGATCTGGAAACACCATATATTTT.

The J gene is TRBJ2-7, the V gene TRBV4-1, with D possibly TRBD2 on 7 matching bases. This CDR3 contains 17 residues. Trimming stripped 0 bases from V and 6 bases from J, with 21 bases between. Germline lookup yields CDR1 MGHRA and CDR2 YSYEKL. DNA for the CDR3: TGCGCCAGCAGCCAAGATTGGGCGGGGGCGACCCTACGCGAGCAGTACTTC. This encodes CASSQDWAGATLREQYF.

In its sample, this clone was seen once. The chain joins TRBV5-1 to TRBJ1-3, with TRBD1 identical over 8 bases. Germline CDR1 SGHRS, CDR2 YFSETQ. V lost 4 bases and J lost 1; bases outside the gene matches: 13. The CDR3 has 18 residues. DNA for the CDR3: TGCGCCAGCAGCACCCGGACAGGGCAACCTAGGTCTGGAAACACCATATATTTT. Residues: CASSTRTGQPRSGNTIYF.

This clone was observed once. V gene TRBV7-9 combines with J gene TRBJ2-5; the match to TRBD1 covers 9 bases. Germline V gives CDR1 SEHNR, CDR2 FQNEAQ (reference sequence). The CDR3 spans 14 residues. The trim removed 5 bases at V and 5 bases at J, leaving 6 bases unmatched. The CDR3 sequence: CASSRDRGEETQYF. The CDR3 DNA reads as TGTGCCAGCAGCAGAGACAGGGGGGAGGAGACCCAGTACTTC.

The CDR3 sequence is CASSLGSRGAYEQYF. The CDR3 DNA sequence: TGTGCCAGCAGCTTAGGTAGTCGGGGTGCCTACGAGCAGTACTTC. The chain links TRBV7-8 to TRBJ2-7; tentative D call: TRBD2 (5 bases). V dropped 1 base and J dropped 2 bases, with 12 bases sitting between them. Germline CDR1 SGHVS, CDR2 FQNEAQ. The CDR3 sequence is 15 residues long.

The chain couples TRBV6-1 to TRBJ2-6; 8 positions agree with TRBD1. The CDR3 totals 15 residues. The V segment lost 8 bases and the J segment 4 bases; nucleotides outside the gene matches: 7. Germline loops: CDR1 MNHNS, CDR2 SASEGT. CDR3 amino acids: CASGQGAGGANVLTF. The CDR3 coding sequence is TGTGCCAGCGGCCAGGGGGCGGGAGGGGCCAACGTCCTGACTTTC.